The clone carrying this T cell receptor (beta chain) was observed a few times. Its target is not known. These data are taken from a study of T cells after yellow fever vaccination. Study-level findings and limits: Few clonotypes appeared in both CD4 and CD8 compartments.

The CDR3 loop spans 14 amino acids. Deletions cut 5 bases from V and 3 bases from J, with 14 bases between. Germline CDR1 SEHNR, CDR2 FQNEAQ (reference sequence). MiXCR, applied by TCRdb to the 5' RACE reads, yields one record per CDR3 protein. In the table there are a few hundred thousand distinct CDR3 sequences, 13% of which are singletons. The chain couples TRBV7-9 to TRBJ2-7, with TRBD2 as a possible D gene (5 bases). The sequencing used CD4+ T cells sorted from PBMCs, collected 45 days after the yellow fever booster vaccination. This receptor was identified in a young man who received the YFV17D yellow fever vaccine. The CDR3 reads CASSGSSWGYEQYF. The CDR3 DNA reads as TGTGCCAGCAGCGGGAGTAGCTGGGGCTACGAGCAGTACTTC.